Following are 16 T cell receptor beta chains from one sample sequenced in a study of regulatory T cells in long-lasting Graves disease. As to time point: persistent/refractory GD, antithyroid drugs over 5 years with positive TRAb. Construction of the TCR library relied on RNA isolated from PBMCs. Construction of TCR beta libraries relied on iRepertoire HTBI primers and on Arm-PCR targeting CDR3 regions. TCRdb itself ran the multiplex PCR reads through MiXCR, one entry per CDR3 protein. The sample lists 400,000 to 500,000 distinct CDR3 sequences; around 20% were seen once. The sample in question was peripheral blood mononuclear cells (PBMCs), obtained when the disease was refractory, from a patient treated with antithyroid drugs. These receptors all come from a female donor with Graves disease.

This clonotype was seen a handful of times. CDR3 bases: TGTGCCAGCCGCCCAGGGGGGGGTTACAATGAGCAGTTCTTC. Protein: CASRPGGGYNEQFF. This chain connects TRBV28 to TRBJ2-1, with D tentatively TRBD1 or TRBD2 (7 bases each). Trimming removed 8 bases from V and 4 bases from J, with 15 bases in between. The CDR3 runs 14 residues. CDR1 is MDHEN, CDR2 SYDVKM, per germline.

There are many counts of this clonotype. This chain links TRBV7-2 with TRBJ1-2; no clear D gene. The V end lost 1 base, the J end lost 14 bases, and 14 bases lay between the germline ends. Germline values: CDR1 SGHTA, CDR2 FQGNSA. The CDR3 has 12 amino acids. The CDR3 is CASSLVGGLGTF. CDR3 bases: TGTGCCAGCAGCTTAGTAGGAGGGTTAGGAACCTTC.

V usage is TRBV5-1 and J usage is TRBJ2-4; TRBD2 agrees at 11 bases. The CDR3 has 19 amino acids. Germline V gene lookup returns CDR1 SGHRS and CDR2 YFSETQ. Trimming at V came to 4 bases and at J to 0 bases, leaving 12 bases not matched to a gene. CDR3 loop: CASSHWTSGPPEAKNIQYF. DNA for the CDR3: TGCGCCAGCAGCCACTGGACTAGCGGGCCCCCCGAAGCCAAAAACATTCAGTACTTC.

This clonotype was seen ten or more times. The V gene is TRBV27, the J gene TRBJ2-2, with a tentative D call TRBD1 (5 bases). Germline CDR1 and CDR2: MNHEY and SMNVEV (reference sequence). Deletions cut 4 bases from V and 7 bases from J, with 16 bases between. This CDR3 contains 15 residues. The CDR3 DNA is TGTGCCAGCAGTTCGTGGCAGGGCAAGAGCGGGGAGCTGTTTTTT. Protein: CASSSWQGKSGELFF.

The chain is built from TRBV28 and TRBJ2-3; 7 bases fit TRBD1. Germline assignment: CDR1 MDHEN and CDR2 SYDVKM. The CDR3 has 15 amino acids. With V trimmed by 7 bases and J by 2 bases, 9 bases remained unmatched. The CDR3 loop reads CASIFLGTDTDTQYF. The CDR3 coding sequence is TGTGCCAGCATTTTTCTCGGGACAGACACAGATACGCAGTATTTT.

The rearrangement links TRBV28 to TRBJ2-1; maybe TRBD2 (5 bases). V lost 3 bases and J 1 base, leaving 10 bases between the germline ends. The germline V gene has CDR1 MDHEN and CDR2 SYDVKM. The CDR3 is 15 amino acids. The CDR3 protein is CASSFYGVSYNEQFF. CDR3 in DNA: TGTGCCAGCAGTTTTTACGGGGTATCCTACAATGAGCAGTTCTTC.

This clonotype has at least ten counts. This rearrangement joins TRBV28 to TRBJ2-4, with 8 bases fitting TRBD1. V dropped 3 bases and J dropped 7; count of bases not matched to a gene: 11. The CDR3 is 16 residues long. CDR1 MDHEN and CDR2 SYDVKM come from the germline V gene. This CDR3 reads CASSLQGAVVGNIQYF. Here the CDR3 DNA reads TGTGCCAGCAGTTTGCAGGGGGCGGTCGTGGGCAACATTCAGTACTTC.

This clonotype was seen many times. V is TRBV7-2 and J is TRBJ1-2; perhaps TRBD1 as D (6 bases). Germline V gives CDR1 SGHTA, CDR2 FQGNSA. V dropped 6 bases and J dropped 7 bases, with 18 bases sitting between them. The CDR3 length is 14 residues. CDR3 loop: CASRRGGSTSGYTF. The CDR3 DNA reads TGTGCCAGCAGACGAGGGGGGTCTACGTCTGGCTACACCTTC.

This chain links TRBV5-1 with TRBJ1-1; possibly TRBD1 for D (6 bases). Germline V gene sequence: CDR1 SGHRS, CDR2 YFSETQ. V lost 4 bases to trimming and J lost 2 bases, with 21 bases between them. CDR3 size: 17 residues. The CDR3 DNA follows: TGCGCCAGCAGCCCACGCCCAACAGGGAGGGTTAACACTGAAGCTTTCTTT. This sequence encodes CASSPRPTGRVNTEAFF.

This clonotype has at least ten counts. CDR3 residues: CATAVRPPTQETQYF. CDR3 sequence (DNA): TGTGCCACCGCGGTCAGGCCCCCCACACAAGAGACCCAGTACTTC. The chain joins TRBV15 to TRBJ2-5; D is undetermined. V lost 8 bases and J 2 bases, leaving 18 bases between the germline ends. Germline CDR1 LNHNV, CDR2 YYDKDF (reference sequence). CDR3 length equals 15 residues.

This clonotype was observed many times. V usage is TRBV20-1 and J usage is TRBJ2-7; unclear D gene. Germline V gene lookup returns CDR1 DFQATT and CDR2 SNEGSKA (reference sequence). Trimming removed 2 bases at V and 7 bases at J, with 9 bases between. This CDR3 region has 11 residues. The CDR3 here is CSARQVTEQYF. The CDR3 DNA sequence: TGCAGTGCTAGACAGGTTACTGAGCAGTACTTC.

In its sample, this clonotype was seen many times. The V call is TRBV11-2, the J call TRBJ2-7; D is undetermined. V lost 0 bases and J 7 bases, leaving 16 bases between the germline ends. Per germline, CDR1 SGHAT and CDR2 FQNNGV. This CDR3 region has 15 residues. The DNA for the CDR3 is TGTGCCAGCAGCTTAGATCCCGCTAGGGCAGAAGAGCAGTACTTC. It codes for CASSLDPARAEEQYF.

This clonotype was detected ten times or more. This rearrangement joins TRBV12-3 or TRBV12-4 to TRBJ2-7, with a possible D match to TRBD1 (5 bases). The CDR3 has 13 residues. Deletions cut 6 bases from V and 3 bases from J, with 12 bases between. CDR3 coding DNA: TGTGCCAGCAGAGAGACAGAAAACTACGAGCAGTACTTC. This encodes CASRETENYEQYF.

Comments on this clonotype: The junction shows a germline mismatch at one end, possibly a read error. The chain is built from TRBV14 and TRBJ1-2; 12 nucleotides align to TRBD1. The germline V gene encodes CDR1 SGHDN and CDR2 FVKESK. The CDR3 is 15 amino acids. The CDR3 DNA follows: TGTGCCAGCAGCCACGCCACCGGGGGGACAGGGGGCTTCACCTTC. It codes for CASSHATGGTGGFTF.

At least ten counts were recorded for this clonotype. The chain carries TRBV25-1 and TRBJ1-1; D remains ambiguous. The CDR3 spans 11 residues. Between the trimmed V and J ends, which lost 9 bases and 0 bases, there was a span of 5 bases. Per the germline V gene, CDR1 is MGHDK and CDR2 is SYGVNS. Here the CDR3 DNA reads TGTGCCAGTATGTTGAACACTGAAGCTTTCTTT. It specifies CASMLNTEAFF.

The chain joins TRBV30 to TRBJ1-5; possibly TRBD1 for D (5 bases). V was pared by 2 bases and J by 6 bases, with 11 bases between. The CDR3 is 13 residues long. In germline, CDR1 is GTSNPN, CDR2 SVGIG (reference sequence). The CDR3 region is CAWSLGGGQPQHF. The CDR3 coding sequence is TGTGCCTGGAGTTTGGGGGGGGGTCAGCCCCAGCATTTT.